Presented here are 27 T cell receptor beta chains from one specimen sequenced in a study of early T cells in non-severe SARS-CoV-2 infection. TCRdb re-analysed the 5' RACE reads in MiXCR, keeping a single row per CDR3 protein. The table lists approximately 81,000 distinct CDR3 sequences, around 15% of them singletons. The sequenced sample consisted of whole blood. The receptors originated from an adult who was a healthcare worker with PCR-confirmed SARS-CoV-2 infection or an uninfected control (not recorded which).

This clonotype was found many times. The chain carries TRBV18 and TRBJ2-4; tentatively, D is TRBD1 (6 bases). V shed 2 bases and J shed 1 base, with 18 bases lying between them. Looked up from germline, CDR1 is KGHSH and CDR2 is LQKENI. The CDR3 runs to 18 residues. This chain's CDR3 is CASSPLQGSGRAKNIQYF. CDR3 DNA sequence: TGTGCCAGCTCACCATTACAGGGCTCCGGTCGGGCCAAAAACATTCAGTACTTC.

This clonotype appeared a single time. V and J are TRBV19 and TRBJ2-1; D is possibly TRBD1 or TRBD2 (6 bases each). The CDR3 is 15 residues long. Germline CDR1 LNHDA, CDR2 SQIVND (reference sequence). V was trimmed by 9 bases and J by 3 bases, leaving 18 bases between them. The DNA of the CDR3 is TGTGCCAGAACACCCGGGGGCCCAATCTACAATGAGCAGTTCTTC. Translation gives CARTPGGPIYNEQFF.

The chain combines TRBV5-1 with TRBJ2-1; D perhaps matches TRBD2 (5 bases). The CDR3 spans 13 residues. The V gene lost 2 bases and the J gene lost 4 bases, with 7 bases spanning the gap. Germline V gene sequence: CDR1 SGHRS, CDR2 YFSETQ. Here the CDR3 DNA reads TGCGCCAGCAGCTTTGGCGGGTACAATGAGCAGTTCTTC. Its translation: CASSFGGYNEQFF.

This clonotype was picked up many times. J is TRBJ1-1 and V is TRBV20-1; possible D gene TRBD1, 5 bases. This CDR3 is built from 15 residues. Germline V gene data show CDR1 as DFQATT and CDR2 as SNEGSKA (reference sequence). V shed 3 bases and J shed 5 bases, with 19 bases lying between them. The chain's CDR3 is CSASVRPGRETEAFF. CDR3 DNA sequence: TGCAGTGCTAGCGTCCGACCAGGGCGGGAGACTGAAGCTTTCTTT.

The chain employs TRBV2 and TRBJ2-7; tentatively, D is TRBD2 (6 bases). V lost 3 bases and J 5 bases, leaving 8 bases between the germline ends. The CDR3 has 12 residues. The germline V gene encodes CDR1 SNHLY and CDR2 FYNNEI. This chain's CDR3 is CASSDGGNEQYF. CDR3 DNA sequence: TGTGCCAGCAGTGACGGAGGGAACGAGCAGTACTTC.

The chain recombines TRBV5-1 with TRBJ2-7; D remains ambiguous. CDR1 SGHRS and CDR2 YFSETQ come from the germline V gene. The CDR3 spans 14 residues. Deletions cut 2 bases from V and 3 bases from J, with 12 bases between. In DNA, the CDR3 is TGCGCCAGCAGCTTAGAGGTCCGGTACTACGAGCAGTACTTC. Translation gives CASSLEVRYYEQYF.

This clonotype came up a few times. The V call is TRBV29-1, the J call TRBJ2-7, with 8 bases aligning to TRBD2. Germline V CDR1 and CDR2: SQVTM, ANQGSEA. V gave up 0 bases and J gave up 3 bases; unmatched junction bases: 7. There are 15 residues in the CDR3. The CDR3 sequence is CSVEDPGTSSYEQYF. The CDR3 DNA follows: TGCAGCGTTGAAGATCCTGGGACTAGTAGCTACGAGCAGTACTTC.

V is TRBV21-1 and J is TRBJ2-3; the table gives TRBD2 as D, unverified against the DNA. TRBV21-1 is reported as a pseudogene. The CDR3 has 17 residues. The chain's CDR3 is CASSKRSPGLVPDTQYF. In nucleotides, the CDR3 is TGTGCCAGCAGCAAGCGATCCCCGGGACTAGTCCCAGATACGCAGTATTTT.

This clonotype was seen only a few times. The chain couples TRBV6-5 to TRBJ2-5, with 9 bases that match TRBD1. CDR3 length: 16 residues. The germline V gene encodes CDR1 MNHEY and CDR2 SVGAGI. Losses at the gene ends were 0 bases for V and 10 bases for J; bases not matched to a gene: 12. CDR3 bases: TGTGCCAGCAGTTACTCGAGTTTAGGACAGGGGCTGATCCAGTACTTC. Protein: CASSYSSLGQGLIQYF.

The chain joins TRBV5-1 to TRBJ2-3; 16 nucleotides align to TRBD2. J lost 1 base, V lost 4 bases, and 18 bases had no gene match. The CDR3 is made up of 22 amino acids. CDR1 SGHRS and CDR2 YFSETQ come from the germline V gene. The CDR3 loop reads CASSRLGLPGLAGGPGTDTQYF. DNA for the CDR3: TGCGCCAGCAGCCGCTTGGGGCTGCCGGGACTAGCGGGAGGGCCCGGCACAGATACGCAGTATTTT.

In this sample, this clonotype turned up once. The V and J genes are TRBV7-9 and TRBJ1-1; TRBD1 matches 8 bases. The V gene's germline CDR1 is SEHNR and CDR2 FQNEAQ (reference sequence). V was clipped by 0 bases and J by 11 bases; unmatched bases: 8. The CDR3 sequence is 14 residues long. For the CDR3, the DNA is TGTGCCAGCAGCTTAGCCGTGACAGGGGCCGAGGCTTTCTTT. This encodes CASSLAVTGAEAFF.

CDR3 bases: TGTGCCAGCAGGTACCAGCGGGGGAGCACAGATACGCAGTATTTT. As protein: CASRYQRGSTDTQYF. The chain has TRBV2 and TRBJ2-3; 8 bases map to TRBD2. J lost 0 bases, V lost 6 bases, and 5 bases had no gene match. Germline-derived CDR1 and CDR2 are SNHLY and FYNNEI. The CDR3 loop spans 15 amino acids. Drawing the rest from reference TRBV2 and TRBJ2-3, the complete variable domain is EPEVTQTPSHQVTQMGQEVILRCVPISNHLYFYWYRQILGQKVEFLVSFYNNEISEKSEIFDDQFSVERPDGSNFTLKIRSTKLEDSAMYFCASRYQRGSTDTQYFGPGTRLTVL.

The table lists this clonotype with many counts. V and J are TRBV29-1 and TRBJ1-2; D is unclear. This CDR3 spans 12 amino acids. The V end lost 7 bases, the J end lost 1 base, and 10 bases lay between the germline ends. The germline gives CDR1 SQVTM, CDR2 ANQGSEA. The chain's CDR3 is CSESRFNYGYTF. CDR3 sequence (DNA): TGCAGCGAAAGCCGCTTTAACTATGGCTACACCTTC.

The chain links TRBV11-2 to TRBJ2-3; D is unclear. Looked up from germline, CDR1 is SGHAT and CDR2 is FQNNGV. V was shortened by 1 base and J by 7 bases, with 6 bases between the two germline ends. The CDR3 contains 12 residues. The CDR3 loop reads CASSLGAYTQYF. For the CDR3, the DNA is TGTGCCAGCAGCTTAGGGGCTTATACGCAGTATTTT.

This clonotype was seen a few times. The rearrangement joins TRBV12-3 or TRBV12-4 to TRBJ2-1, with D tentatively TRBD1 or TRBD2 (5 bases each). The germline V and J ends were trimmed by 5 bases and 10 bases, with 24 bases remaining between them. The CDR3 covers 16 residues. As DNA, the CDR3 is TGTGCCAGCAGTACACCCACCGGGACGGCCCCGGGGGAGCAGTTCTTC. This encodes CASSTPTGTAPGEQFF.

The chain carries TRBV7-9 and TRBJ1-3; 11 bases fit TRBD1. CDR1 SEHNR and CDR2 FQNEAQ come from the germline V gene (reference sequence). The CDR3 loop spans 19 amino acids. The J segment lost 0 bases and the V segment lost 3 bases, leaving 10 bases of the junction unmatched. In nucleotides, the CDR3 is TGTGCCAGCAGCTTCAAGGACAGGGGGCGCCTATTCTCTGGAAACACCATATATTTT. Translated, it gives CASSFKDRGRLFSGNTIYF.

This clonotype was seen repeatedly, ten times or more. The chain employs TRBV7-2 and TRBJ2-1, with a weak D call TRBD2 (6 bases). V was cut by 4 bases and J by 4 bases, with 14 bases left in between. Germline CDR1 reads SGHTA; CDR2 reads FQGNSA. The CDR3 is 15 residues long. Here the CDR3 reads CASSSLSGTYNEQFF. CDR3 in DNA: TGTGCCAGCAGCTCACTTAGCGGAACATACAATGAGCAGTTCTTC.

This clonotype was observed a few times. The V gene is TRBV9, the J gene TRBJ2-6; tentative D call: TRBD1 (5 bases). Between the trimmed V and J ends, which lost 3 bases and 7 bases, there was a span of 8 bases. CDR3 length equals 13 residues. The germline V gene encodes CDR1 SGDLS and CDR2 YYNGEE. CDR3 in DNA: TGTGCCAGCAGCGAGGGGATAGCCAACGTCCTGACTTTC. Translated: CASSEGIANVLTF.

J is TRBJ1-6 and V is TRBV3-1; the D gene is possibly TRBD1 (5 bases). V was trimmed by 0 bases and J by 6 bases, leaving 12 bases between them. The CDR3 consists of 16 residues. Germline V lookup: CDR1 LGHDT, CDR2 YNNKEL (reference sequence). The CDR3 DNA reads TGTGCCAGCAGCCAAGAGCGGCAGGGCCTTAATTCACCCCTCCACTTT. Translating gives CASSQERQGLNSPLHF.

The chain has TRBV12-3 or TRBV12-4 and TRBJ2-3, with 10 bases that match TRBD2. The CDR3 is made up of 17 amino acids. V was clipped by 3 bases and J by 0 bases; unmatched bases: 6. CDR3: CASSFPPSGRSTDTQYF. CDR3 nucleotide sequence: TGTGCCAGCAGTTTCCCGCCTAGCGGGAGAAGCACAGATACGCAGTATTTT.

The chain joins TRBV30 to TRBJ1-2; no definite D call. Trimming removed 0 bases from V and 5 bases from J, with 10 bases in between. CDR3 length equals 13 residues. CDR1 and CDR2 from the germline V gene are GTSNPN and SVGIG (reference sequence). CDR3 nucleotide sequence: TGTGCCTGGAGTGTACGGAGAGGGTATGGCTACACCTTC. This gives the protein CAWSVRRGYGYTF.

This clonotype was seen only a few times. The genes are TRBV11-2 and TRBJ2-5; D is perhaps TRBD1 or TRBD2 (6 bases each). The V end lost 2 bases, the J end lost 7 bases, and 11 bases lay between the germline ends. The length of the CDR3 is 13 residues. Per the germline V gene, CDR1 is SGHAT and CDR2 is FQNNGV. Here the CDR3 reads CASSLRGERTQYF. The CDR3, as DNA: TGTGCCAGCAGCTTAAGGGGGGAGAGGACCCAGTACTTC.

This clonotype was seen repeatedly, ten times or more. The CDR3 spells CASSWTGQNYGYTF. The CDR3 DNA sequence: TGCGCCAGCAGCTGGACAGGTCAGAACTATGGCTACACCTTC. The V gene is TRBV5-1, the J gene TRBJ1-2; 7 nucleotides align to TRBD1. Per germline, CDR1 SGHRS and CDR2 YFSETQ. There are 14 residues in the CDR3. J lost 2 bases, V lost 3 bases, and 4 bases had no gene match. Variable domain in full (rest from reference TRBV5-1 and TRBJ1-2): KAGVTQTPRYLIKTRGQQVTLSCSPISGHRSVSWYQQTPGQGLQFLFEYFSETQRNKGNFPGRFSGRQFSNSRSEMNVSTLELGDSALYLCASSWTGQNYGYTFGSGTRLTVV.

This sequence joins TRBV12-3 or TRBV12-4 and TRBJ2-5; weak D call: TRBD1 (6 bases). The V gene lost 4 bases and the J gene lost 4 bases, with 10 bases spanning the gap. The CDR3 loop spans 13 amino acids. The CDR3 DNA reads TGTGCCAGCAGTTCCAGGGGTCTAGAGACCCAGTACTTC. Translation: CASSSRGLETQYF.

This clonotype was picked up many times. The V call is TRBV11-2, the J call TRBJ2-1; D uncertain. Germline lookup yields CDR1 SGHAT and CDR2 FQNNGV. V was shortened by 1 base and J by 8 bases, with 6 bases between the two germline ends. The CDR3 spans 12 residues. This CDR3 reads CASSLAGDEQFF. CDR3 in DNA: TGTGCCAGCAGCTTAGCAGGAGATGAGCAGTTCTTC.

This clonotype was counted only a few times. The chain couples TRBV12-3 or TRBV12-4 to TRBJ2-1, with TRBD2 matching over 10 bases. J gave up 6 bases and V 3 bases, and 5 bases lay outside the gene matches. The CDR3 is 15 amino acids. CDR3 sequence (DNA): TGTGCCAGCAGTTTTAGAGCGGGAGGGCCCAATGAGCAGTTCTTC. It codes for CASSFRAGGPNEQFF.

Only a few counts were recorded for this clonotype. The chain uses TRBV7-3 and TRBJ1-6; possibly TRBD1 for D (5 bases). This CDR3 contains 14 residues. V dropped 5 bases and J dropped 8 bases, with 13 bases sitting between them. CDR1 SGHTA and CDR2 FQGTGA come from the germline V gene. CDR3 nucleotide sequence: TGTGCCAGCAGCGAGGGGTCCTGGGATTCACCCCTCCACTTT. Amino acids: CASSEGSWDSPLHF. Complete variable domain (other parts from reference TRBV7-3 and TRBJ1-6): GAGVSQTPSNKVTEKGKYVELRCDPISGHTALYWYRQSLGQGPEFLIYFQGTGAADDSGLPNDRFFAVRPEGSVSTLKIQRTERGDSAVYLCASSEGSWDSPLHFGNGTRLTVT.